This passage covers 4 T cell receptor beta chains from one sample sequenced in a study of T cell repertoires in cytomegalovirus infection. TCRdb processed the reads anew with MiXCR; each CDR3 protein has one entry. In the table there are about 490,000 distinct CDR3 sequences, roughly 10% of which are singletons. Sequencing was performed on PBMCs. These receptors were obtained from a human donor in good health (CMV status not recorded). Some clones in this sample may be carry-over from other donors' samples.

The CDR3 region has the DNA TGCAGTGCTAGAGGCTTCCGCGGCGTCACCTACGAGCAGTACTTC. Amino acid sequence: CSARGFRGVTYEQYF. This chain uses TRBV20-1 with TRBJ2-7; the D is unclear. CDR1 and CDR2 (germline): DFQATT, SNEGSKA (reference sequence). CDR3 size: 15 residues. The V end was cut by 1 base, the J end by 2 bases, with 15 bases between.

The chain combines TRBV27 with TRBJ1-2; tentative D call: TRBD1 (5 bases). Trimming took 3 bases from V and 6 from J, leaving 14 bases between them. Germline V gives CDR1 MNHEY, CDR2 SMNVEV (reference sequence). The CDR3 consists of 14 residues. The CDR3 nucleotides are TGTGCCAGCAGTTTCCCCCCCAGGGCCAATGGCTACACCTTC. Its translation is CASSFPPRANGYTF.

This clonotype was detected many times. This chain links TRBV19 with TRBJ1-5; D is undetermined. V dropped 7 bases and J dropped 7 bases, with 20 bases sitting between them. Germline V gene data show CDR1 as LNHDA and CDR2 as SQIVND (reference sequence). CDR3 length: 15 residues. CDR3 in DNA: TGTGCCAGTACCCCCCCCGGTCAAGGTTACCAGCCCCAGCATTTT. This sequence encodes CASTPPGQGYQPQHF.

V gene TRBV5-6 combines with J gene TRBJ2-5; 7 nucleotides line up with TRBD2. CDR3 length equals 14 residues. Germline CDR1 is SGHDT and CDR2 is YYEEEE. V dropped 6 bases and J dropped 7; count of bases not matched to a gene: 12. CDR3 sequence: CASNTGLGGGTQYF. Here the CDR3 DNA reads TGTGCCAGCAATACGGGACTTGGCGGGGGGACCCAGTACTTC.